This note documents a single T cell receptor (beta chain) sequence. Its antigen is currently unknown. The source of the sample is a study of chemoradiotherapy in HPV16-positive cancers. Study-wide background: A couple of HPV16-positive patients' cells yielded candidate HPV-specific clones and common motifs. Findings and limits, study-wide: HPV-responsive T-cell expansion during chemoradiotherapy was linked to improved recurrence-free survival in HPV16-positive patients. The functional HPV-specific definition rests on just a couple of HPV16-positive patients.

This table comes from immunoSEQ multiplex PCR, and its TCRdb copy is limited to in-frame clones, with some not included. The data hold more than 6,000 clones, with 89% observed a single time. The CDR3 sequence is 16 residues long. J was trimmed by 1 base and V by 4 bases; bases with no gene match: 7. Germline V gene sequence: CDR1 SGHNT, CDR2 YYREEE (reference sequence). The rearrangement joins TRBV5-4 to TRBJ1-2, with 10 positions matching TRBD1. This clonotype originated in a human donor with HPV-associated anogenital cancer. The material was tumor tissue, obtained from a patient who underwent chemoradiotherapy. CDR3 bases: TGTGCCAGCAGCCAGGCCCGGGACAGGGGTAACTATGGCTACACCTTC. It codes for CASSQARDRGNYGYTF.